This entry lists 6 T cell receptor beta chains sequenced from one sample in a study of post-analysis software for immune sequencing data. Built from TCR beta cDNA, the libraries had unique molecular identifiers in them. TCRdb recomputed calls from the PCR reads with MiXCR, one row per CDR3 protein. Altogether hundreds of thousands of distinct CDR3 sequences are present, about 60% being singletons, with the ten largest covering around 10%. Notes on the study in general: Five or six TRBV segments were more frequent in patients than controls; TRBV5-6, TRBV5-1 and TRBV20-1 belonged to this group.

These receptors' antigens are unknown. The sample taken for sequencing was blood. The receptors come from a girl aged 2 to 10 with multiple sclerosis.

The chain is built from TRBV6-1 and TRBJ2-1; a possible D gene is TRBD2 (6 bases). The CDR3 sequence is 14 residues long. In germline, CDR1 is MNHNS, CDR2 SASEGT. V was pared by 2 bases and J by 9 bases, with 14 bases between. The CDR3 sequence: CASSEMSGRPEQFF. CDR3 sequence (DNA): TGTGCCAGCAGTGAAATGTCAGGGAGGCCTGAGCAGTTCTTC.

With respect to this clonotype: Mismatch with germline at one junction end may stem from a read error. The genes are TRBV11-2 and TRBJ2-5; no firm D call. CDR1 is SGHAT and CDR2 is FQNNGV in the germline V gene. CDR3 length: 15 residues. Written as DNA, the CDR3 is TGTGTCAGCAGCCGCCAGGTCTCCGGACAAGAGACCCAGTACTTC. Encoded protein: CVSSRQVSGQETQYF. Complete variable domain (other parts from reference TRBV11-2 and TRBJ2-5): EAGVAQSPRYKIIEKRQSVAFWCNPISGHATLYWYQQILGQGPKLLIQFQNNGVVDDSQLPKDRFSAERLKGVDSTLKIQPAKLEDSAVYLCVSSRQVSGQETQYFGPGTRLLVL.

This clonotype turned up a few times. This sequence joins TRBV20-1 and TRBJ2-5; 12 bases are a match to TRBD2. CDR3 length: 14 amino acids. The germline V gene encodes CDR1 DFQATT and CDR2 SNEGSKA (reference sequence). The V and J ends lost 4 bases and 5 bases, in that order; junction bases with no gene match: 5. CDR3 sequence reads: CSAIPSGGAETQYF. The DNA of the CDR3 is TGCAGTGCTATCCCTAGCGGGGGGGCTGAGACCCAGTACTTC.

The rearrangement links TRBV29-1 to TRBJ2-1; 7 bases are a match to TRBD2. The CDR3 contains 12 residues. Per germline, CDR1 SQVTM and CDR2 ANQGSEA. With 4 bases clipped from V and 11 bases from J, the junction kept 8 bases outside the gene matches. The CDR3 DNA reads TGCAGCGTTGTTCGGGGACTAAGTAAGCAGTTCTTC. Its protein is CSVVRGLSKQFF.

V and J are TRBV10-3 and TRBJ2-7; a weak D match, TRBD2 (6 bases). The CDR3 is 11 residues long. With 2 bases removed from V and 7 bases from J, the gap between germline ends came to 6 bases. Germline CDR1 ENHRY, CDR2 SYGVKD. CDR3 nucleotide sequence: TGTGCCATCAGTGAGGGGAGGGAGCAGTACTTC. It translates to CAISEGREQYF.

The genes are TRBV4-1 and TRBJ1-1; D may be TRBD1 (5 bases). From germline, CDR1 is MGHRA and CDR2 YSYEKL. Trimming left V 2 bases short and J 1 base short, with 14 bases between. There are 16 residues in the CDR3. CDR3 amino acids: CASSQLGARRNTEAFF. DNA for the CDR3: TGCGCCAGCAGCCAACTTGGGGCGCGTAGGAACACTGAAGCTTTCTTT.